The rows below give T cell receptor beta chains drawn from one sample of a study of CD8 T cells in Susac syndrome. Each CDR3 protein is one row after TCRdb ran MiXCR on the immunoSEQ multiplex PCR reads. The repertoire includes approximately 280,000 distinct CDR3 sequences, approximately 84% of them detected once, and 0.11% sits in the top ten. Input material: CD8+ T cells from PBMCs. The receptors were gathered from a human donor with multiple sclerosis. Each CDR3 is given with its conserved first and last residue. The D gene is left open where the match is weak. Not all rows give a size; the values are once, few, many and, for expanded clones, a class.

cdr3_length | j_call | clone_size | v_call | d_call | cdr3_aa | cdr3_nt
16 | TRBJ2-1 | . | TRBV2 | . | CASSERNGQLQNEQFF | TGTGCCAGCAGTGAAAGAAATGGCCAACTCCAGAATGAGCAGTTCTTC
18 | TRBJ2-6 | . | TRBV9 | TRBD2 | CASSVDTSGKSGANVLTF | TGTGCCAGCAGCGTAGATACTAGCGGGAAATCTGGGGCCAACGTCCTGACTTTC
15 | TRBJ2-2 | . | TRBV6-5 | . | CASSYSRAGTGELFF | TGTGCCAGCAGTTACAGCAGGGCGGGAACCGGGGAGCTGTTTTTT
15 | TRBJ1-1 | . | TRBV27 | . | CASSLAFRGVTEAFF | TGTGCCAGCAGTTTAGCCTTTCGTGGGGTAACTGAAGCTTTCTTT
17 | TRBJ2-1 | . | TRBV20-1 | . | CSARDGHGDSSYNEQFF | TGCAGTGCTAGAGATGGACACGGTGATAGCTCCTACAATGAGCAGTTCTTC
15 | TRBJ1-5 | . | TRBV7-9 | TRBD1 | CASSLQGGSNQPQHF | TGTGCCAGCAGCTTACAGGGGGGTAGCAATCAGCCCCAGCATTTT
13 | TRBJ2-7 | . | TRBV12-3/TRBV12-4 | . | CASRRRSSYEQYF | TGTGCCAGCAGGAGGAGGAGCTCCTACGAGCAGTACTTC
17 | TRBJ1-4 | . | TRBV6-5 | . | CASSYVEGGPFEEKLFF | TGTGCCAGCAGTTACGTCGAGGGGGGCCCTTTCGAGGAAAAACTGTTTTTT
16 | TRBJ2-1 | . | TRBV6-4 | . | CASSDSSVRSYNEQFF | TGTGCCAGCAGTGACAGCAGCGTTCGGTCCTACAATGAGCAGTTCTTC
17 | TRBJ1-3 | . | TRBV9 | . | CASSVGLPQPSYLTIYF | TGTGCCAGCAGCGTAGGTTTACCCCAGCCGTCGTACCTCACCATATATTTT
14 | TRBJ1-2 | . | TRBV5-1 | . | CASSPDGHNYGYTF | TGCGCCAGCAGCCCGGACGGACATAACTATGGCTACACCTTC
16 | TRBJ1-5 | . | TRBV28 | . | CASSLVDKSSNQPQHF | TGTGCCAGCAGTTTAGTGGATAAAAGTAGCAATCAGCCCCAGCATTTT
14 | TRBJ2-1 | few | TRBV11-2 | TRBD2 | CASSPPSGYNEQFF | TGTGCCAGCAGCCCTCCTAGCGGCTACAATGAGCAGTTCTTC
17 | TRBJ2-5 | . | TRBV6-1 | TRBD2 | CASSERRAGGPSETQYF | TGTGCCAGCAGTGAGAGAAGAGCGGGAGGGCCCTCAGAGACCCAGTACTTC
12 | TRBJ2-7 | . | TRBV28 | . | CASRPRGYEQYF | TGTGCCAGCAGACCAAGGGGCTACGAGCAGTACTTC
15 | TRBJ2-3 | . | TRBV7-9 | . | CASAVGTEFTDTQYF | TGTGCCAGCGCGGTCGGGACGGAGTTTACAGATACGCAGTATTTT
21 | TRBJ2-3 | . | TRBV11-1 | TRBD2 | CASSEYSGTLRTSGSTDTQYF | TGTGCCAGCAGCGAATATTCCGGGACACTCAGGACTAGCGGCTCCACAGATACGCAGTATTTT
16 | TRBJ2-7 | . | TRBV6-1 | . | CASSGVRGKNFYEQYF | TGTGCCAGCAGTGGTGTTCGCGGGAAGAACTTCTACGAGCAGTACTTC
16 | TRBJ2-1 | . | TRBV9 | . | CASSPYSRAMDNEQFF | TGTGCCAGCAGCCCATACTCTAGAGCCATGGACAATGAGCAGTTCTTC
14 | TRBJ2-2 | . | TRBV24-1 | . | CATSSPGDTGELFF | TGTGCCACCAGTAGTCCAGGGGACACCGGGGAGCTGTTTTTT
13 | TRBJ2-7 | . | TRBV6-1 | TRBD2 | CATPGTRVYEQYF | TGTGCCACTCCCGGGACTAGGGTCTACGAGCAGTACTTC
15 | TRBJ2-6 | . | TRBV6-5 | . | CASKPQISGANVLTF | TGTGCCAGCAAACCTCAGATCTCTGGGGCCAACGTCCTGACTTTC
13 | TRBJ2-1 | few | TRBV7-6 | TRBD1 | CASSWGQINEQFF | TGTGCCAGCAGCTGGGGACAGATCAATGAGCAGTTCTTC
12 | TRBJ2-2 | once | TRBV19 | . | CASIRGPGELFF | TGTGCCAGTATCCGGGGACCCGGGGAGCTGTTTTTT
15 | TRBJ2-5 | . | TRBV13 | . | CASSWAHRPEETQYF | TGTGCCAGCAGTTGGGCCCACCGCCCCGAAGAGACCCAGTACTTC
14 | TRBJ1-2 | . | TRBV20-1 | . | CSARAGDRFYGYTF | TGCAGTGCTAGAGCTGGCGACCGCTTCTATGGCTACACCTTC
15 | TRBJ1-2 | . | TRBV12-3/TRBV12-4 | . | CASRLRFRSNYGYTF | TGTGCCAGCAGACTGAGGTTCAGGTCTAACTATGGCTACACCTTC
15 | TRBJ2-2 | once | TRBV5-8 | . | CAVPAGGRTLGELFF | TGTGCCGTCCCCGCTGGAGGGAGGACACTCGGGGAGCTGTTTTTT
15 | TRBJ2-1 | . | TRBV4-2 | . | CASSQDEVSYNEQFF | TGTGCCAGCAGCCAAGATGAGGTCTCCTACAATGAGCAGTTCTTC
12 | TRBJ2-7 | . | TRBV7-9 | . | CASSWADYEQYF | TGTGCCAGCAGCTGGGCCGATTACGAGCAGTACTTC
17 | TRBJ2-1 | . | TRBV6-4 | TRBD1 | CASSERGTEDPYNEQFF | TGTGCCAGCAGTGAAAGAGGGACAGAAGACCCCTACAATGAGCAGTTCTTC
16 | TRBJ1-5 | . | TRBV11-2 | TRBD1 | CASSSEVGQGAQPQHF | TGTGCCAGCAGCTCCGAGGTGGGACAGGGGGCCCAGCCCCAGCATTTT
14 | TRBJ2-7 | . | TRBV9 | . | CASSGGRNSYEQYF | TGTGCCAGCAGCGGGGGCAGGAACTCCTACGAGCAGTACTTC
12 | TRBJ2-7 | . | TRBV7-9 | . | CASSFETYEQYF | TGTGCCAGCAGCTTTGAGACCTACGAGCAGTACTTC
18 | TRBJ2-3 | once | TRBV24-1 | TRBD2 | CATVKAGLAGQSTDTQYF | TGTGCCACCGTGAAGGCCGGACTAGCGGGACAGAGCACAGATACGCAGTATTTT
13 | TRBJ2-7 | . | TRBV30 | . | CAWREGGAYEQYF | TGTGCCTGGAGGGAGGGGGGCGCCTACGAGCAGTACTTC
13 | TRBJ2-5 | once | TRBV20-1 | TRBD2 | CSARALAEETQYF | TGCAGTGCTAGGGCGCTAGCGGAAGAGACCCAGTACTTC
18 | TRBJ2-1 | . | TRBV9 | . | CASSVAEVAGGAYNEQFF | TGTGCCAGCAGCGTAGCTGAGGTGGCAGGGGGGGCCTACAATGAGCAGTTCTTC
14 | TRBJ1-6 | . | TRBV28 | . | CASEGSSYNSPLHF | TGTGCCAGCGAGGGGAGCTCCTATAATTCACCCCTCCACTTT
16 | TRBJ2-3 | once | TRBV7-2 | . | CASTPWTLPSTDTQYF | TGTGCCAGCACCCCATGGACCCTACCTAGCACAGATACGCAGTATTTT
15 | TRBJ1-1 | once | TRBV28 | . | CASSPGWEGYTEAFF | TGTGCCAGTTCCCCGGGGTGGGAGGGCTACACTGAAGCTTTCTTT
16 | TRBJ2-4 | . | TRBV19 | TRBD2 | CASAGLATRGGNIQYF | TGTGCCAGTGCTGGACTAGCGACCCGAGGGGGAAACATTCAGTACTTC
19 | TRBJ2-7 | once | TRBV27 | TRBD1 | CASSPPGGALLRGGGEQYF | TGTGCCAGCAGTCCCCCTGGCGGCGCCCTGTTGAGAGGGGGCGGCGAGCAGTACTTC
11 | TRBJ1-1 | once | TRBV2 | TRBD1 | CASSLGQPAFF | TGTGCCAGCAGCCTGGGACAGCCGGCTTTCTTT
15 | TRBJ1-2 | . | TRBV2 | . | CASSEGGALNYDYTF | TGTGCCAGCAGTGAAGGAGGAGCTTTGAACTATGACTACACCTTC
18 | TRBJ2-2 | . | TRBV7-8 | TRBD2 | CASSLRSGDYANTGELFF | TGTGCCAGCAGCTTAAGGTCGGGGGACTACGCGAACACCGGGGAGCTGTTTTTT
13 | TRBJ1-5 | . | TRBV27 | . | CASSLYGDQPQHF | TGTGCCAGCAGTTTATATGGGGATCAGCCCCAGCATTTT
16 | TRBJ2-2 | . | TRBV7-9 | TRBD1 | CASSLAGGENTGELFF | TGTGCCAGCAGCTTAGCAGGGGGCGAGAACACCGGGGAGCTGTTTTTT
14 | TRBJ2-7 | . | TRBV27 | . | CASSPYRTGNEQYF | TGTGCCAGCAGTCCCTACCGAACAGGGAACGAGCAGTACTTC
19 | TRBJ2-5 | . | TRBV28 | . | CASSFPPAPGTFLQETQYF | TGTGCCAGCAGTTTCCCCCCCGCCCCCGGGACATTTCTTCAAGAGACCCAGTACTTC
22 | TRBJ2-5 | . | TRBV28 | TRBD2 | CASSPTYTSGTSGRLTQETQYF | TGTGCCAGCAGTCCTACATATACTTCCGGGACTAGCGGGAGACTCACCCAAGAGACCCAGTACTTC
19 | TRBJ2-6 | . | TRBV18 | . | CASSPLRTERISGANVLTF | TGTGCCAGCTCACCACTCAGGACAGAGAGGATCTCTGGGGCCAACGTCCTGACTTTC
14 | TRBJ2-7 | . | TRBV7-2 | TRBD2 | CASSLALAGGGQYF | TGTGCCAGCAGCTTAGCACTAGCGGGAGGGGGGCAGTACTTC
17 | TRBJ2-3 | few | TRBV7-8 | TRBD2 | CASSLALLAGAGDTQYF | TGTGCCAGCAGCTTAGCGTTGCTAGCGGGAGCAGGCGATACGCAGTATTTT
14 | TRBJ1-2 | . | TRBV9 | . | CASSVAGQGPGYTF | TGTGCCAGCAGCGTAGCAGGGCAGGGTCCTGGCTACACCTTC
15 | TRBJ2-7 | . | TRBV9 | . | CASSVEGTPSYEQYF | TGTGCCAGCAGCGTAGAGGGCACACCTTCCTACGAGCAGTACTTC
13 | TRBJ2-7 | . | TRBV29-1 | . | CSVEEGASYEQYF | TGCAGCGTTGAAGAAGGGGCCTCCTACGAGCAGTACTTC
14 | TRBJ2-3 | . | TRBV19 | TRBD2 | CASAGLAGADTQYF | TGTGCCAGCGCTGGACTAGCGGGAGCAGATACGCAGTATTTT
19 | TRBJ2-1 | . | TRBV9 | TRBD1 | CASSPTGLRLGIPYNEQFF | TGTGCCAGCAGCCCGACAGGGTTGAGACTTGGAATCCCCTACAATGAGCAGTTCTTC
14 | TRBJ1-5 | . | TRBV6-5 | . | CASSYSDGNQPQHF | TGTGCCAGCAGTTACTCTGACGGTAATCAGCCCCAGCATTTT